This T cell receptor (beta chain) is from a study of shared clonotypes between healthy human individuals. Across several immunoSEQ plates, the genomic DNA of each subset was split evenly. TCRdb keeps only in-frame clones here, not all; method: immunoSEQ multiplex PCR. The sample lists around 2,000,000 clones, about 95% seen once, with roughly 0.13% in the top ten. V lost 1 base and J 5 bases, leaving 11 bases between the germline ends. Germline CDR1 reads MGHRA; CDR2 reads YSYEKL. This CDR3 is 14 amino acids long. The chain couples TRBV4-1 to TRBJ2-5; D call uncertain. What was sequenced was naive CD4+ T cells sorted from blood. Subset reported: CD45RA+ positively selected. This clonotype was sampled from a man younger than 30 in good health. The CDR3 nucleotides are TGCGCCAGCAGCCAAGGCCTAGAAAGGGAGACCCAGTACTTC. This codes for CASSQGLERETQYF.